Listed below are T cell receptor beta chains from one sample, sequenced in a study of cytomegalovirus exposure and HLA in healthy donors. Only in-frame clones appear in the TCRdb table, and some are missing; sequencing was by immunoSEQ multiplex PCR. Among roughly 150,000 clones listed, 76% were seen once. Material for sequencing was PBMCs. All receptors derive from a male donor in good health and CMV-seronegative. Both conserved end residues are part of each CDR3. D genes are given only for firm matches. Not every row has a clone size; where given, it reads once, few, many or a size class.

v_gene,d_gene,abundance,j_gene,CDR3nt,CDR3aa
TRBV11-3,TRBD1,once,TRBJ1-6,TGTGCCAGCAGCCATTCCGGGACAGGGAAGGACTCACCCCTCCACTTT,CASSHSGTGKDSPLHF
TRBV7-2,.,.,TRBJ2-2,TGTGCCAGCAGCCCTGGCCAACTGAGGACCGGGGAGCTGTTTTTT,CASSPGQLRTGELFF
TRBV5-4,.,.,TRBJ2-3,TGTGCCAGCAGCTTGGGAACTCAGGGAAATAAACGTACAGATACGCAGTATTTT,CASSLGTQGNKRTDTQYF
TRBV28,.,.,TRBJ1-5,TGTGCCAGCAGCCGTCGGGGGATGCGGACCTCCGTGACAGAGAGCAATCAGCCCCAGCATTTT,CASSRRGMRTSVTESNQPQHF
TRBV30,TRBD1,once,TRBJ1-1,TGTGCCTGGAGGAAGAGAAGGACAGGGGTCCTTGAAGCTTTCTTT,CAWRKRRTGVLEAFF
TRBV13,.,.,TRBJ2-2,TGTGCCAGCAGCGTTGGAGCTCTGGCCGGGGAGCTGTTTTTT,CASSVGALAGELFF
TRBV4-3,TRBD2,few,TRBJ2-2,TGCGCCAGCAGCCAAGATTTAAAGGCAGGGAGGGCCACCGGGGAGCTGTTTTTT,CASSQDLKAGRATGELFF
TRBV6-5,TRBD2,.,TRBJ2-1,TGTGCCAGCAGTTCCTCCCTAGCGGCCTCCTACAATGAGCAGTTCTTC,CASSSSLAASYNEQFF
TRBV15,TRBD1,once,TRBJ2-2,TGTGCCACCAGCAGAGATAGAGGGACAGCGAACACCGGGGAGCTGTTTTTT,CATSRDRGTANTGELFF
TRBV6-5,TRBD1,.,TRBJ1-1,TGTGCCAGCAGTCGACAGGGATCTGAAGCTTTCTTT,CASSRQGSEAFF
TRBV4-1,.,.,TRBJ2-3,TGCGCCAGCAGCCAAGAAGGAGCAGGGTTTGGCACAGATACGCAGTATTTT,CASSQEGAGFGTDTQYF
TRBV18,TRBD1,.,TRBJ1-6,TGTGCCAGCTCACTGCAGGGGGAATATAATTCACCCCTCCACTTT,CASSLQGEYNSPLHF
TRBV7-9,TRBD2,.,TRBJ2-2,TGTGCCAGCAGCCCGTCTTTAGCGGGTAACACCGGGGAGCTGTTTTTT,CASSPSLAGNTGELFF
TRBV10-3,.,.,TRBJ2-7,TGTGCCAGCAGGGACAATTCCTACGAGCAGTACTTC,CASRDNSYEQYF
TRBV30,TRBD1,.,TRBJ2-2,TGTGCCTGGAGTCGGGACAGTCCCGGGGAGCTGTTTTTT,CAWSRDSPGELFF
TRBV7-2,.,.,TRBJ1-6,TGTGCCAGCAGCTTCGGGAGCTCCTATAATTCACCCCTCCACTTT,CASSFGSSYNSPLHF
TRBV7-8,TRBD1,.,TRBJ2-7,TGTGCCAGCAGCTTCCTGGGGGACAGTTATTACGAGCAGTACTTC,CASSFLGDSYYEQYF
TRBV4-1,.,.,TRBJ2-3,TGCGCCAGCAGCCAAACCGTGAGGAGCACAGATACGCAGTATTTT,CASSQTVRSTDTQYF
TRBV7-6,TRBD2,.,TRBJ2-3,TGTGCCAGCAGCTCACCTGGCGCGGGGGGTTCGAATACGCAGTATTTT,CASSSPGAGGSNTQYF
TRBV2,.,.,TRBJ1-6,TGTGCCAGCAGTGAATCGGACAGAGATTCACCCCTCCACTTT,CASSESDRDSPLHF
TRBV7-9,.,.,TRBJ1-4,TGTTCCAGCAGCTTAGATGGAGTTAATGAAAAACTGTTTTTT,CSSSLDGVNEKLFF
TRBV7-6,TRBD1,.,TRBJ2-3,TGTGCCAGCAGCTCGCGACAGGGGAGCGCAGATACGCAGTATTTT,CASSSRQGSADTQYF
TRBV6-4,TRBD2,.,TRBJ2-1,TGTGCCAGCAGTGTCGTGCCGGGGAGGGCCCCTCTCTACAATGAGCAGTTCTTC,CASSVVPGRAPLYNEQFF
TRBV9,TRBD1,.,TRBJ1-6,TGTGCCAGCAGCGGACAGGGAAGGAATTCACCCCTCCACTTT,CASSGQGRNSPLHF
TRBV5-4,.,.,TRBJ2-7,TGTGCCAGCAGCCCCGGGACACCCTCCTACGAGCAGTACTTC,CASSPGTPSYEQYF
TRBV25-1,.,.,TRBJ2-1,TGTGCCAGCAGTGAATATCGGACAAGCCTTTTCAATGAGCAGTTCTTC,CASSEYRTSLFNEQFF
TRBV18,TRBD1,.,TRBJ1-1,TGTGCCAGCTCACTTGACAGGGCCAGCTCTGAAGCTTTCTTT,CASSLDRASSEAFF
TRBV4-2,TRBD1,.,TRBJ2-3,TGTGCCAGCAAGGGGACAGGGGACACAGATACGCAGTATTTT,CASKGTGDTDTQYF
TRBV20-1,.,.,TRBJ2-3,TGCAGTGCCCAGGGCGGGAAGACGCAGTATTTT,CSAQGGKTQYF
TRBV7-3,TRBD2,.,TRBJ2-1,TGTGCCAGCAGCTTAACTAGCGGGGCTATCTACAATGAGCAGTTCTTC,CASSLTSGAIYNEQFF
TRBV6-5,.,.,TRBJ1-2,TGTGCCAGCAGCCCGGGGGGGAACTATGGCTACACCTTC,CASSPGGNYGYTF
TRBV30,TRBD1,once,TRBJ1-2,TGTGCCTGGGACAGGGCGTCCTATGGCTACACCTTC,CAWDRASYGYTF
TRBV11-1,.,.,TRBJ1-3,TGTGCCAGCACCCCTTACGCGGGAGTCTCTGGAAACACCATATATTTT,CASTPYAGVSGNTIYF
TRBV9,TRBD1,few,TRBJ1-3,TGTGCCAGCAGCGTAGAAGGGGGCAAAGGAAACACCATATATTTT,CASSVEGGKGNTIYF
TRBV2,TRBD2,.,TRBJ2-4,TGTGCCAGCAGGGGGAGGGCCAGGGCTGAAAACATTCAGTACTTC,CASRGRARAENIQYF
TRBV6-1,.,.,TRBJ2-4,TGTGCCAGCAGTCAAGGGGGAGGTGGCAAAAACATTCAGTACTTC,CASSQGGGGKNIQYF